This TCR beta chain originates from a study of T cell responses to AZD1222 COVID-19 vaccine. General study findings and limits: White British people made up most donors, females outnumbered males, and clonal diversity was possibly underestimated.

About this clone: The antigen is unknown.

Repertoires were generated with immunoSEQ multiplex PCR, while TCRdb's copy carries only in-frame clones and drops some. This table holds 150,000 to 200,000 clones, approximately 92% found once. Germline V gene lookup returns CDR1 SNHLY and CDR2 FYNNEI. CDR3 length: 15 residues. V was shortened by 3 bases and J by 0 bases, with 8 bases between the two germline ends. Sequenced material: peripheral blood, taken on day 0 of AZD1222 vaccination. This TCR was recovered from an adult in good health. The chain employs TRBV2 and TRBJ2-2, with D perhaps matching TRBD2 (6 bases). CDR3 nucleotides: TGTGCCAGCAGTGATGGGGGGTCGAACACCGGGGAGCTGTTTTTT. Encoded protein: CASSDGGSNTGELFF.